This T cell receptor (beta chain) was profiled in a study of human T cells and chemical hapten exposure. Study overall: Sensitization applied 2% DPC to 2 cm by 2 cm of upper inner arm skin.

This clonotype was detected a few times. TCRdb redid the calling of the RACE reads with MiXCR, one entry per CDR3 protein. The sample gives about 350,000 distinct CDR3 sequences, around 6% of which show up once; about 5.6% is in the top ten. This sample's time point: patch test 2, 6 weeks after DPC sensitization. Treatment in this sample: therapeutic diphenylcyclopropenone sensitization with weekly scalp DPC. V was shortened by 2 bases and J by 0 bases, with 14 bases between the two germline ends. There are 16 residues in the CDR3. CDR1 MDHEN and CDR2 SYDVKM come from the germline V gene. This chain joins TRBV28 and TRBJ2-7; D gene unclear. The clonotype comes from a young woman with alopecia areata. Some clones in this sample may be carry-over from other donors' samples. This material consisted of whole blood, taken in connection with sensitization to the hapten diphenylcyclopropenone (DPC). CDR3 sequence reads: CASSLPRTGSSYEQYF. The CDR3 DNA is TGTGCCAGCAGTTTACCGAGGACGGGCAGCTCCTACGAGCAGTACTTC.